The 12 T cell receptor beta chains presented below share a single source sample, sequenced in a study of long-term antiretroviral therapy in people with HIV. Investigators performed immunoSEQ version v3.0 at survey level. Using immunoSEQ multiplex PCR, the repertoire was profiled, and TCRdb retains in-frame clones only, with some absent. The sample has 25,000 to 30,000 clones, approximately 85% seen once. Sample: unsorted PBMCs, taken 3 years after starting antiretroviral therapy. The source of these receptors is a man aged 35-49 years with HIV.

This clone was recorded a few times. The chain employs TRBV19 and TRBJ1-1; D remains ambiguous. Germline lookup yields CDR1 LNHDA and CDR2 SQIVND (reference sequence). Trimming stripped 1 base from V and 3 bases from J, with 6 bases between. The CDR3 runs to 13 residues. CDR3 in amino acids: CASSIAGYTEAFF. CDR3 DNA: TGTGCCAGTAGTATAGCTGGCTACACTGAAGCTTTCTTT.

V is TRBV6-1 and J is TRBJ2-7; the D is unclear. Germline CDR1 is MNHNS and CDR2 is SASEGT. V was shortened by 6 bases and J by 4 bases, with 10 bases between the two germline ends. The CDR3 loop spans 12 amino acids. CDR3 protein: CASRRDFYEQYF. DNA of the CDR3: TGTGCCAGCAGAAGGGATTTTTACGAGCAGTACTTC.

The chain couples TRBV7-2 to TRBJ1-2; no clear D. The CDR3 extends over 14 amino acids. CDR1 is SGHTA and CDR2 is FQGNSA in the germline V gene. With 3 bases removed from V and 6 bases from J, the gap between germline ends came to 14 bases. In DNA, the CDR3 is TGTGCCAGCAGCTTCTCCGACGGTGGTCATGGCTACACCTTC. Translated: CASSFSDGGHGYTF.

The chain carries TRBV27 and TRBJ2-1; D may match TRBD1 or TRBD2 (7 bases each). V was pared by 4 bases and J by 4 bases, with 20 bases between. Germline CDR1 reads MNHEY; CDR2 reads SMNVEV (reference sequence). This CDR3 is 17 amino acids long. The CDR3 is CASSSRSSGDRYNEQFF. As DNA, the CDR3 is TGTGCCAGCAGTTCCCGCTCCAGCGGGGACAGATACAATGAGCAGTTCTTC.

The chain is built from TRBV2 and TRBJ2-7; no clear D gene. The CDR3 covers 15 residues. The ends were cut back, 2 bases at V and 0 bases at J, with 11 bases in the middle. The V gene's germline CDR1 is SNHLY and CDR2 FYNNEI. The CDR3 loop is CASSELLGSSYEQYF. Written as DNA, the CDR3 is TGTGCCAGCAGTGAACTATTGGGGTCCTCCTACGAGCAGTACTTC. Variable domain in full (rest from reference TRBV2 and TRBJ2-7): EPEVTQTPSHQVTQMGQEVILRCVPISNHLYFYWYRQILGQKVEFLVSFYNNEISEKSEIFDDQFSVERPDGSNFTLKIRSTKLEDSAMYFCASSELLGSSYEQYFGPGTRLTVT.

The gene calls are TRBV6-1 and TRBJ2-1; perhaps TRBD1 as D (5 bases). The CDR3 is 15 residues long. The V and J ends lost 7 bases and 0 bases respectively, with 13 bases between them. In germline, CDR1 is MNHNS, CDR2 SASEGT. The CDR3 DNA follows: TGTGCCAGCATGGCGACAGATCTCTCCTACAATGAGCAGTTCTTC. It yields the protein CASMATDLSYNEQFF.

The CDR3 region is CASSLEGGGSDYGYTF. DNA for the CDR3: TGCGCCAGCAGCTTGGAAGGGGGCGGATCTGACTATGGCTACACCTTC. The V and J genes are TRBV5-1 and TRBJ1-2; 7 bases fit TRBD1. Per the germline V gene, CDR1 is SGHRS and CDR2 is YFSETQ. This CDR3 is 16 amino acids long. V shed 0 bases, J shed 3 bases, and the junction held 8 bases outside the gene matches.

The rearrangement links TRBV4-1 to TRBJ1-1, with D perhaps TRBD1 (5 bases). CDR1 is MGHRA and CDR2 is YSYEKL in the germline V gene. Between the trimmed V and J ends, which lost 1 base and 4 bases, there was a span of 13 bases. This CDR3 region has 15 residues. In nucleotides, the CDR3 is TGCGCCAGCAGCCAAGGGACAAATAGGGGCACTGAAGCTTTCTTT. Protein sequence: CASSQGTNRGTEAFF.

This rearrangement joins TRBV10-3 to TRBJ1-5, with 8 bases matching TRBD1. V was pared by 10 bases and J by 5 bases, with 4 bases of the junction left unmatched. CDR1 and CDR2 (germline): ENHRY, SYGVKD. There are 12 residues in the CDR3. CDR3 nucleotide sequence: TGTGCCACACAGGGGGAGGATCAGCCCCAGCATTTT. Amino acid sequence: CATQGEDQPQHF.

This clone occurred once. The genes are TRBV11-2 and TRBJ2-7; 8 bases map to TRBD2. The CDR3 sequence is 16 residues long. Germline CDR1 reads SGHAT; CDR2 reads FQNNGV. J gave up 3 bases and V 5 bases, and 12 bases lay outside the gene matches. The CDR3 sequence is CASSLGYSGTNYEQYF. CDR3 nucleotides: TGTGCCAGCAGCCTGGGATATAGCGGGACAAACTACGAGCAGTACTTC.

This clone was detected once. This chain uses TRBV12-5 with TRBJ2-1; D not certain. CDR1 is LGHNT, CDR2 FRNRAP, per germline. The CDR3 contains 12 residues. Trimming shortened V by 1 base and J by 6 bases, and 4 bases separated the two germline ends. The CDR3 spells CASGLGGNEQFF. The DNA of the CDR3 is TGTGCTAGTGGTTTGGGGGGCAATGAGCAGTTCTTC.

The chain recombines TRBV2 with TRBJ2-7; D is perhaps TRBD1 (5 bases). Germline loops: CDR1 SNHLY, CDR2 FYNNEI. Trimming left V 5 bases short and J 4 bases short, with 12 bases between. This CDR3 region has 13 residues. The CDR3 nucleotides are TGTGCCAGCAGTTCCTCAGGGCCGTACGAGCAGTACTTC. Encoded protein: CASSSSGPYEQYF.